Listed below are T cell receptor beta chains from one sample, sequenced in a study of identical twins. TCRdb reanalysed the 5' RACE reads using MiXCR and keeps one entry per CDR3 protein. Among 500,000 to 600,000 distinct CDR3 sequences, 22% were seen once, and the ten largest hold roughly 0.91%. These data were also filed under a second study, of T cells expressing NK-cell markers.

The sequencing input was CD4+ T cells sorted from blood. Every receptor here comes from a woman under 30 in good health. CDR3s include the opening cysteine and the closing phenylalanine or tryptophan. The D gene is left open where the match is weak. Clone sizes are given selectively: once, few, many, or a class where the clone is expanded.

NA	TRBV7-2	TRBD2	TRBJ2-7	CASSSRARGGTYSEQYF	TGTGCCAGCAGCTCTAGGGCCCGGGGGGGGACCTATAGCGAGCAGTACTTC
NA	TRBV12-3/TRBV12-4	NA	TRBJ2-1	CACRGGQGKGEQFF	TGTGCCTGCCGGGGGGGACAGGGTAAGGGTGAGCAGTTCTTC
NA	TRBV10-3	NA	TRBJ2-3	CAISDVRLDTQYF	TGTGCCATCAGTGACGTAAGGTTAGATACGCAGTATTTT
few	TRBV2	NA	TRBJ1-2	CASEGTNYGYTF	TGTGCCAGCGAAGGGACGAACTATGGCTACACCTTC
NA	TRBV9	NA	TRBJ1-1	CASSVGGYTEAFF	TGTGCCAGCAGCGTCGGGGGGTACACTGAAGCTTTCTTT
NA	TRBV27	NA	TRBJ2-3	CASSSPPGFYTDTQYF	TGTGCCAGCAGTAGCCCCCCCGGATTCTACACAGATACGCAGTATTTT
NA	TRBV27	NA	TRBJ1-1	CASSPSYNTEAFF	TGTGCCAGCAGTCCGTCCTACAACACTGAAGCTTTCTTT
few	TRBV4-2	NA	TRBJ1-1	CASSQTLLDTEAFF	TGTGCCAGCAGCCAAACCCTCCTGGACACTGAAGCTTTCTTT
few	TRBV12-3/TRBV12-4	TRBD2	TRBJ2-7	CASSFMVAGGYEQYF	TGTGCCAGCAGTTTTATGGTAGCGGGGGGTTACGAGCAGTACTTC
once	TRBV29-1	TRBD2	TRBJ2-2	CSVGPRSGSGELFF	TGCAGCGTTGGCCCACGTAGCGGGAGTGGGGAGCTGTTTTTT
few	TRBV5-6	NA	TRBJ1-1	CASSPLGPNTEAFF	TGTGCCAGCAGCCCACTTGGGCCGAACACTGAAGCTTTCTTT
few	TRBV2	NA	TRBJ2-7	CAGNSGPNEQYF	TGTGCCGGGAACTCCGGGCCTAACGAGCAGTACTTC
few	TRBV20-1	TRBD1	TRBJ1-1	CSASTEARGTEAFF	TGCAGTGCTTCAACCGAGGCCAGGGGGACTGAAGCTTTCTTT
NA	TRBV30	NA	TRBJ2-5	CAWSVGASVLSETQYF	TGTGCCTGGAGTGTAGGCGCTAGCGTTCTATCTGAGACCCAGTACTTC
few	TRBV6-5	NA	TRBJ1-1	CASSYSFAGIAEAFF	TGTGCCAGCAGTTACTCATTCGCAGGGATCGCTGAAGCTTTCTTT
NA	TRBV20-1	NA	TRBJ2-7	CSARDRVPYEQYF	TGCAGTGCTAGAGACCGGGTTCCCTACGAGCAGTACTTC